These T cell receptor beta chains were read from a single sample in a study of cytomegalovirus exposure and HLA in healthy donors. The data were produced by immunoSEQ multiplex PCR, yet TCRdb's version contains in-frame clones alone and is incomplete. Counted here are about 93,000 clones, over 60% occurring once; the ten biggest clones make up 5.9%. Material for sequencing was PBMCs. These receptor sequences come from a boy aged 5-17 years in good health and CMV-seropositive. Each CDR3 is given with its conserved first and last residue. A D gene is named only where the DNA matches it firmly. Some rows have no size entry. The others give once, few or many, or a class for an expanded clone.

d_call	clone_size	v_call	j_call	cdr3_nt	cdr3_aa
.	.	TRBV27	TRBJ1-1	TGTGCCAGCAGTTTCCTACGCGGGGAAGCTTTCTTT	CASSFLRGEAFF
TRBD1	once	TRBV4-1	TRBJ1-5	TGCGCCAGCAGCCAAGGGGACAGGGGAGGCAATCAGCCCCAGCATTTT	CASSQGDRGGNQPQHF
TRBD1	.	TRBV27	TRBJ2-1	TGTGCCAGCAGTTGGGACAGGAGCTCCTACAATGAGCAGTTCTTC	CASSWDRSSYNEQFF
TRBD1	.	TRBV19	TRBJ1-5	TGTGCCAGTAGTATCCAACCGCCCGGGACAGGGAACAATCAGCCCCAGCATTTT	CASSIQPPGTGNNQPQHF
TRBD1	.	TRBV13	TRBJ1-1	TGTGCCAGCAGCTCCCCCGGGACAGGGGGGAGAACTGAAGCTTTCTTT	CASSSPGTGGRTEAFF
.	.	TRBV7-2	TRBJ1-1	TGTGCCACCCGCATCGTTGGGGGGGTCGACACTGAAGCTTTCTTT	CATRIVGGVDTEAFF
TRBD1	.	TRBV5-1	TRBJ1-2	TGCGCCAGCAGCCTTGGACAGGGGGCGCGGGTCTATGGCTACACCTTC	CASSLGQGARVYGYTF
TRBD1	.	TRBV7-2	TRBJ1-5	TGTGCCAGCATCACACAGGGGGTCCGGCGGGGAAGCAATCAGCCCCAGCATTTT	CASITQGVRRGSNQPQHF
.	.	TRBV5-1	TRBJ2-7	TGCGCCAGCAGCTTGGACAGCCACGAGCAGTACTTC	CASSLDSHEQYF
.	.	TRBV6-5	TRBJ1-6	TGTGCCAGCAACCCAGGACAGCCTAATTCACCCCTCCACTTT	CASNPGQPNSPLHF
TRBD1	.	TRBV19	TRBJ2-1	TGTGCCAGTAGTGCACCCGGACAGGGAGGTGATGAGCAGTTCTTC	CASSAPGQGGDEQFF
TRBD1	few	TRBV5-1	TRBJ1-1	TGCGCCAGCAGCTTGGGGGACAGGGTGGAAACTGAAGCTTTCTTT	CASSLGDRVETEAFF
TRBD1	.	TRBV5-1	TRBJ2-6	TGCGCCAGCAGCTTTAGCGTGACAGGGTCCTCTGGGGCCAACGTCCTGACTTTC	CASSFSVTGSSGANVLTF
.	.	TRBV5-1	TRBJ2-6	TGCGCCAGCAGCTTGGTTGGGACACCTGGGGCCAACGTCCTGACTTTC	CASSLVGTPGANVLTF
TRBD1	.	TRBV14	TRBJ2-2	TGTGCCAGCAGCCACCACCCTGGTGGGGGACAGACCAACACCGGGGAGCTGTTTTTT	CASSHHPGGGQTNTGELFF
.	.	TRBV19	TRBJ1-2	TGTGCCAGTACCCGGGACACCGTAAACTATGGCTACACCTTC	CASTRDTVNYGYTF
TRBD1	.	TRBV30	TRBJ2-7	TGTGCCTGGAGTCCTCGGACAGGGAGATTCTACGAGCAGTACTTC	CAWSPRTGRFYEQYF
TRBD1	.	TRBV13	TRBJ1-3	TGTGCCAGCAGCTTAGGTACAGGGGGAGACACCATATATTTT	CASSLGTGGDTIYF
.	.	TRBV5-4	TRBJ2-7	TGTGCCAGCAGCTTGATGGAGAGCGGAGATACCTACGAGCAGTACTTC	CASSLMESGDTYEQYF
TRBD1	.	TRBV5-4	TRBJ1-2	TGTGCCAGCAGCTTGGAGGACAGGGGTGAAAGTGGCTACACCTTC	CASSLEDRGESGYTF
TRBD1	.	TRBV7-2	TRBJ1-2	TGTGCCAGCAGCTTAAGCAGGGGGACAGGTGATGGCTACACCTTC	CASSLSRGTGDGYTF
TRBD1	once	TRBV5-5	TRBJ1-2	TGTGCCAGCAGCTCTGGGACAGCGAATGGCTACACCTTC	CASSSGTANGYTF
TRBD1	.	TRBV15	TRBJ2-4	TGTGCCACCAGCCCTGAGACAGGGAACAAAAACATTCAGTACTTC	CATSPETGNKNIQYF
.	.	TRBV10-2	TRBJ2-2	TGCGCCAGCAGTGAAGAGCGGGTACACACCGGGGAGCTGTTTTTT	CASSEERVHTGELFF
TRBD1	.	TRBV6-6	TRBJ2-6	TGTGCCAGCAGTTACCGGACAGGGGCTGGGGCCAACGTCCTGACTTTC	CASSYRTGAGANVLTF
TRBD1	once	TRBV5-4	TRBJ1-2	TGTGCCAGCAGCTCGAACCGGGACAGGTGGATCTCCTATGGCTACACCTTC	CASSSNRDRWISYGYTF
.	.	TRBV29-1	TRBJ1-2	TGCAGCGTCGAGGAATTCAGACGGGACTATGGCTACACCTTC	CSVEEFRRDYGYTF
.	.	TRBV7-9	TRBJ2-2	TGTGCCAGCAGCTTAGCAGTGGGAGCGAACACCGGGGAGCTGTTTTTT	CASSLAVGANTGELFF
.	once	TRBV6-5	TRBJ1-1	TGTGCCAGCAGTCCCTTCCTACCAGGGCCCGAAGCTTTCTTT	CASSPFLPGPEAFF
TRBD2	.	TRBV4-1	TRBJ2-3	TGCGCCAGCAGCCAAGGACTAGCGGGGGGGAATACGCAGTATTTT	CASSQGLAGGNTQYF